Presented here are 28 T cell receptor beta chains from one specimen sequenced in a study of T-cell reconstitution after alpha-beta-depleted transplantation in children. Unique molecular identifiers were incorporated when the TCRbeta library was constructed. TCRdb re-called the PCR reads with MiXCR, one entry per CDR3 protein. This sample yields about 190,000 distinct CDR3 sequences, of which roughly 6.8% are seen a single time; around 3.1% belongs to the top ten. The sequenced sample was PBMCs from the stem cell graft donor, obtained from the stem cell graft. The receptor set was obtained from a human donor who donated a stem cell graft to a child with Wiskott-Aldrich syndrome.

To note about this clonotype: Possible read error: a much larger clone is one base away. The chain joins TRBV5-1 to TRBJ2-1; 12 bases match TRBD2. The V segment lost 0 bases and the J segment 10 bases; nucleotides outside the gene matches: 11. This CDR3 comprises 17 residues. Per the germline V gene, CDR1 is SGHRS and CDR2 is YFSETQ. The CDR3 sequence: CASSLGLAGGAIQEQFF. CDR3 nucleotide sequence: TGCGCCAGCAGCTTGGGGCTAGCGGGGGGGGCGATTCAAGAGCAGTTCTTC. Full variable domain (rest looked up from reference TRBV5-1 and TRBJ2-1): KAGVTQTPRYLIKTRGQQVTLSCSPISGHRSVSWYQQTPGQGLQFLFEYFSETQRNKGNFPGRFSGRQFSNSRSEMNVSTLELGDSALYLCASSLGLAGGAIQEQFFGPGTRLTVL.

In this sample, this clonotype turned up many times. V and J are TRBV20-1 and TRBJ2-3, with TRBD2 matching 13 bases. This CDR3 is built from 15 residues. The V gene end was trimmed by 3 bases and the J gene end by 3 bases; junction bases not matched to a gene: 3. Per the germline V gene, CDR1 is DFQATT and CDR2 is SNEGSKA (reference sequence). This CDR3 is CSARETSGRTDTQYF. CDR3 sequence (DNA): TGCAGTGCTAGGGAGACTAGCGGGAGGACAGATACGCAGTATTTT.

The sample holds many counts of this clonotype. The chain recombines TRBV5-1 with TRBJ2-7; tentative D call: TRBD2 (6 bases). The CDR3 sequence is 14 residues long. Germline V gene data show CDR1 as SGHRS and CDR2 as YFSETQ. V was cut by 0 bases and J by 6 bases, with 13 bases left in between. This CDR3 is CASSLVAVTGEQYF. CDR3 nucleotides: TGCGCCAGCAGCTTGGTAGCGGTCACGGGCGAGCAGTACTTC. The full variable domain, completed using reference TRBV5-1 and TRBJ2-7, is KAGVTQTPRYLIKTRGQQVTLSCSPISGHRSVSWYQQTPGQGLQFLFEYFSETQRNKGNFPGRFSGRQFSNSRSEMNVSTLELGDSALYLCASSLVAVTGEQYFGPGTRLTVT.

This clonotype was picked up a small number of times. This sequence joins TRBV11-2 and TRBJ1-5; unclear D gene. Germline CDR1 SGHAT, CDR2 FQNNGV. This CDR3 has 13 amino acids. V lost 5 bases to trimming and J lost 3 bases, with 8 bases between them. Written as DNA, the CDR3 is TGTGCCAGCAGCACGAGGGACAATCAGCCCCAGCATTTT. The encoded protein is CASSTRDNQPQHF.

This clonotype showed up many times. The V call is TRBV4-1, the J call TRBJ2-1; no clear D gene. CDR3 size: 15 residues. The V end lost 2 bases, the J end lost 0 bases, and 8 bases lay between the germline ends. Germline loops: CDR1 MGHRA, CDR2 YSYEKL. CDR3 coding DNA: TGCGCCAGCAGCCAACTGGGCATCTCCTACAATGAGCAGTTCTTC. Protein: CASSQLGISYNEQFF.

The chain joins TRBV6-2 or TRBV6-3 to TRBJ2-1, with 14 bases that match TRBD2. J was trimmed by 8 bases and V by 6 bases; bases with no gene match: 9. Germline CDR1 and CDR2: MNHEY and SVGEGT. This CDR3 has 16 amino acids. CDR3 DNA sequence: TGTGCCAGCAGAAGTCCCGGGACTAGCGGGAGTTATGAGCAGTTCTTC. This sequence encodes CASRSPGTSGSYEQFF.

The V call is TRBV27, the J call TRBJ2-3; 13 bases map to TRBD2. Per germline, CDR1 MNHEY and CDR2 SMNVEV (reference sequence). CDR3 length equals 19 residues. The V gene end was trimmed by 5 bases and the J gene end by 3 bases; junction bases not matched to a gene: 14. The CDR3 is CASSRTGTSGTRRTDTQYF. CDR3 nucleotide sequence: TGTGCCAGCAGTCGGACCGGGACTAGCGGGACACGGCGTACAGATACGCAGTATTTT.

The table lists this clonotype with many counts. The chain has TRBV3-1 and TRBJ2-7; unclear D gene. Between the trimmed V and J ends, which lost 1 base and 5 bases, there was a span of 9 bases. The CDR3 has 13 amino acids. Per germline, CDR1 LGHDT and CDR2 YNNKEL (reference sequence). The CDR3 sequence is CASSQVAGNEQYF. The CDR3 coding sequence is TGTGCCAGCAGCCAAGTTGCTGGGAACGAGCAGTACTTC.

The CDR3 reads CSARVDDGYTF. The DNA of the CDR3 is TGCAGTGCTAGAGTAGATGATGGCTACACCTTC. The chain employs TRBV20-1 and TRBJ1-2, with D unresolved. Germline lookup yields CDR1 DFQATT and CDR2 SNEGSKA (reference sequence). V lost 1 base and J 6 bases, leaving 6 bases between the germline ends. This CDR3 has 11 amino acids.

The V call is TRBV6-5, the J call TRBJ2-3, with unresolved D. Trimming left V 7 bases short and J 14 bases short, with 19 bases between. This CDR3 is built from 12 residues. The V gene's germline CDR1 is MNHEY and CDR2 SVGAGI. CDR3 nucleotide sequence: TGTGCCAGCAAGAACCGCGCCAATAAGCGGTATTTT. As protein: CASKNRANKRYF.

This clonotype has a count of ten or more. V is TRBV7-2 and J is TRBJ1-5; D call uncertain. The CDR3 is made up of 14 amino acids. The V and J ends lost 2 bases and 9 bases respectively, with 14 bases between them. CDR1 is SGHTA and CDR2 is FQGNSA in the germline V gene. CDR3 residues: CASSLSGDSGPQHF. The CDR3 bases are TGTGCCAGCAGCTTAAGCGGCGACTCGGGGCCCCAGCATTTT.

J is TRBJ2-3 and V is TRBV15, with a possible D match to TRBD2 (6 bases). Trimming cost V 1 base and J 0 bases, with 11 bases left between them. The CDR3 runs to 16 residues. CDR1 is LNHNV, CDR2 YYDKDF, per germline (reference sequence). The CDR3, as DNA: TGTGCCACCAGCAGAGGACTAGACGCGAGCACAGATACGCAGTATTTT. Encoded protein: CATSRGLDASTDTQYF.

This clonotype has ten or more counts. V and J are TRBV3-1 and TRBJ1-2; 9 bases align to TRBD1. Trimming at V came to 3 bases and at J to 8 bases, leaving 7 bases not matched to a gene. Germline V gives CDR1 LGHDT, CDR2 YNNKEL (reference sequence). The CDR3 spans 14 residues. CDR3 loop: CASSHQNRGQGYTF. CDR3 DNA: TGTGCCAGCAGCCATCAGAACAGGGGGCAGGGCTACACCTTC.

This clonotype has a handful of counts. The V gene is TRBV5-1, the J gene TRBJ1-2; D unclear. From germline, CDR1 is SGHRS and CDR2 YFSETQ. Trimming stripped 0 bases from V and 4 bases from J, with 10 bases between. The CDR3 totals 14 residues. The CDR3 here is CASSLGAVAYGYTF. The DNA for the CDR3 is TGCGCCAGCAGCTTGGGGGCCGTAGCCTATGGCTACACCTTC.

This clonotype was seen many times. V is TRBV15 and J is TRBJ2-5, with 11 bases that match TRBD2. Trimming cost V 0 bases and J 3 bases; bases outside gene matches: 15. The CDR3 is 20 residues long. CDR1 LNHNV and CDR2 YYDKDF come from the germline V gene (reference sequence). The CDR3 DNA sequence: TGTGCCACCAGCAGAGATGCCCTGACTAGCGGGGAAGACGCGAAAGAGACCCAGTACTTC. Its translation is CATSRDALTSGEDAKETQYF.

This sequence joins TRBV11-2 and TRBJ1-1, with D unresolved. The CDR3 length is 14 residues. The germline CDR1 and CDR2 sequences are SGHAT and FQNNGV. Deletions cut 5 bases from V and 5 bases from J, with 15 bases between. Here the CDR3 reads CASSRWAPGTEAFF. CDR3 sequence (DNA): TGTGCCAGCAGCCGCTGGGCCCCTGGGACTGAAGCTTTCTTT.

Ten or more counts support this clonotype. The chain couples TRBV11-2 to TRBJ1-2; D is uncertain. V was cut by 3 bases and J by 2 bases, with 10 bases left in between. Per germline, CDR1 SGHAT and CDR2 FQNNGV. The CDR3 spans 14 residues. CDR3 sequence reads: CASSFSDGNYGYTF. DNA for the CDR3: TGTGCCAGCAGCTTTTCTGACGGGAACTATGGCTACACCTTC.

This clonotype was recorded at least ten times. The gene calls are TRBV24-1 and TRBJ2-7; the match to TRBD2 covers 11 bases. Per germline, CDR1 KGHDR and CDR2 SFDVKD. There are 17 residues in the CDR3. With 4 bases clipped from V and 0 bases from J, the junction kept 7 bases outside the gene matches. The CDR3 protein is CATSDFIAGGHSYEQYF. CDR3 DNA sequence: TGTGCCACCAGTGACTTTATAGCGGGAGGGCACTCCTACGAGCAGTACTTC.

This clonotype showed up many times. The genes are TRBV9 and TRBJ2-7, with D perhaps TRBD1 or TRBD2 (5 bases each). Trimming took 2 bases from V and 3 from J, leaving 12 bases between them. The CDR3 runs to 14 residues. Germline CDR1 SGDLS, CDR2 YYNGEE. DNA of the CDR3: TGTGCCAGCAGCGTCGGGACGTCGGTCTACGAGCAGTACTTC. Amino acids: CASSVGTSVYEQYF.

The rearrangement joins TRBV3-1 to TRBJ2-7; 9 bases map to TRBD1. This CDR3 is 16 amino acids long. V shed 4 bases, J shed 6 bases, and the junction held 13 bases outside the gene matches. From germline, CDR1 is LGHDT and CDR2 YNNKEL (reference sequence). For the CDR3, the DNA is TGTGCCAGCAGCCTAAGGACCGGGACAGGGCCTTTCGAGCAGTACTTC. It codes for CASSLRTGTGPFEQYF.

The chain joins TRBV19 to TRBJ2-3; D gene uncertain. CDR1 and CDR2 from the germline V gene are LNHDA and SQIVND (reference sequence). Trimming took 7 bases from V and 5 from J, leaving 19 bases between them. The CDR3 is made up of 15 amino acids. The CDR3 sequence: CASTREVGREDTQYF. DNA for the CDR3: TGTGCCAGTACCCGAGAAGTGGGTAGAGAAGATACGCAGTATTTT.

At least ten counts were recorded for this clonotype. The V and J genes are TRBV12-3 or TRBV12-4 and TRBJ2-2; D perhaps matches TRBD1 (5 bases). This CDR3 spans 13 amino acids. The V end lost 8 bases, the J end lost 3 bases, and 10 bases lay between the germline ends. CDR3 nucleotides: TGTGCCAGCGCAGGGTTGCACACCGGGGAGCTGTTTTTT. It encodes CASAGLHTGELFF.

The chain links TRBV5-1 to TRBJ1-4; TRBD1 matches at 8 bases. CDR3 length: 15 residues. The germline CDR1 and CDR2 sequences are SGHRS and YFSETQ. The V segment lost 2 bases and the J segment 7 bases; nucleotides outside the gene matches: 7. CDR3 in amino acids: CASSFHQGAREKLFF. For the CDR3, the DNA is TGCGCCAGCAGCTTTCACCAGGGGGCTCGTGAAAAACTGTTTTTT. The full variable domain, in which reference TRBV5-1 and TRBJ1-4 provide the parts outside the CDR3, is KAGVTQTPRYLIKTRGQQVTLSCSPISGHRSVSWYQQTPGQGLQFLFEYFSETQRNKGNFPGRFSGRQFSNSRSEMNVSTLELGDSALYLCASSFHQGAREKLFFGSGTQLSVL.

This clonotype was observed at least ten times. V gene TRBV5-1 combines with J gene TRBJ2-2; 10 bases fit TRBD2. CDR3 length: 15 residues. The V gene's germline CDR1 is SGHRS and CDR2 YFSETQ. V shed 4 bases and J 3 bases; nucleotides not matched to a gene: 3. CDR3 DNA sequence: TGCGCCAGCAGCACCCTAGCGGGAGACACCGGGGAGCTGTTTTTT. Translating it yields CASSTLAGDTGELFF.

This clonotype showed up just once. The chain recombines TRBV6-5 with TRBJ2-7; D may be TRBD1 (6 bases). Germline V gene data show CDR1 as MNHEY and CDR2 as SVGAGI. The length of the CDR3 is 14 residues. Trimming took 2 bases from V and 0 from J, leaving 8 bases between them. CDR3 in amino acids: CASSYGGASYEQYF. CDR3 DNA sequence: TGTGCCAGCAGTTACGGGGGCGCCTCCTACGAGCAGTACTTC.

This clonotype was seen repeatedly, ten times or more. The V and J genes are TRBV7-9 and TRBJ2-1, with TRBD2 as a possible D gene (5 bases). The CDR3 is made up of 12 amino acids. Germline CDR1 SEHNR, CDR2 FQNEAQ (reference sequence). Trimming cost V 5 bases and J 9 bases, with 11 bases left between them. The CDR3 DNA sequence: TGTGCCAGCAGCAGGACTTTGAGTGAGCAGTTCTTC. It codes for CASSRTLSEQFF.

This clonotype came up many times. The chain is built from TRBV20-1 and TRBJ1-4, with D uncertain. The V end was cut by 1 base, the J end by 0 bases, with 9 bases between. The germline V gene encodes CDR1 DFQATT and CDR2 SNEGSKA (reference sequence). This CDR3 region has 15 residues. The CDR3, as DNA: TGCAGTGCTAGAGCTGGGCCTGCAACTAATGAAAAACTGTTTTTT. This encodes CSARAGPATNEKLFF.

Ten or more counts support this clonotype. V gene TRBV24-1 combines with J gene TRBJ2-7; D remains unclear. V gave up 4 bases and J gave up 2 bases, with 14 bases separating them. There are 15 residues in the CDR3. Germline lookup yields CDR1 KGHDR and CDR2 SFDVKD. CDR3 sequence: CATSDPSGYPYEQYF. The DNA of the CDR3 is TGTGCCACCAGTGACCCCTCCGGGTACCCCTACGAGCAGTACTTC.